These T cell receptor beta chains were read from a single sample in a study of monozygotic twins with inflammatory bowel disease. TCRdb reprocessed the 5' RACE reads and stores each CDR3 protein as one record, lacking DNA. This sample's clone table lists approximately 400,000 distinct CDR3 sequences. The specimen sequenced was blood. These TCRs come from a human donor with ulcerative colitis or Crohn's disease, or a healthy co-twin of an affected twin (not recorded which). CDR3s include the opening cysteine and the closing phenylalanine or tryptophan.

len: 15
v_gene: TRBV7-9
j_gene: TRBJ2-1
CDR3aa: CASSPLAGAYNEQFF

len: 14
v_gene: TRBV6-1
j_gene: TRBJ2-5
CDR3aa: CASSVSGGRETQYF

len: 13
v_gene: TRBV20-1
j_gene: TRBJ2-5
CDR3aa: CSARDLAGETQYF

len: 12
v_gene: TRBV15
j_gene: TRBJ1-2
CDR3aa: CATSGQTYGYTF

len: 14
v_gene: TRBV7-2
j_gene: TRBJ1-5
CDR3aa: CASSLDAGGQPQHF

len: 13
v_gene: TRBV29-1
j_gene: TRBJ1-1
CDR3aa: CSVEPRGPTEAFF

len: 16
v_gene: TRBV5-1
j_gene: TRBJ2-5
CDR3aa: CASSLEAGASRETQYF

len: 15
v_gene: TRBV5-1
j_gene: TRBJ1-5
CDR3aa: CASSSGEKSNQPQHF

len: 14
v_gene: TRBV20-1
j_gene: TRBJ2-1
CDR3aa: CSAAGWGINNEQFF

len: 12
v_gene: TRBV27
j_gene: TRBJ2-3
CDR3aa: CASTDRPDTQYF

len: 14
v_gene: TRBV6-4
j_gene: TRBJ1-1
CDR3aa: CASSERTGDTEAFF

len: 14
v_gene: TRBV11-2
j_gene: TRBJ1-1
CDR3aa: CASSLVGPNTEAFF

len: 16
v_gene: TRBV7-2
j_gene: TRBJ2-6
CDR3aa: CASSLDGHSGANVLTF

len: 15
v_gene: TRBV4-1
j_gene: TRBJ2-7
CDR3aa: CASSQGDGSSYEQYF

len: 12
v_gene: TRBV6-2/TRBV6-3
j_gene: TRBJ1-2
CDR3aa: CASSSRVYGYTF

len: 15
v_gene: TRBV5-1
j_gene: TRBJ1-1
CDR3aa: CASSLAGQGKTEAFF

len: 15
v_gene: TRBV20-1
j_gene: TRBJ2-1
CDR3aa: CSATPTSGVYNEQFF

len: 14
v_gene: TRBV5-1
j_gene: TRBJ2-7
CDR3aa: CASSLLGTDYEQYF

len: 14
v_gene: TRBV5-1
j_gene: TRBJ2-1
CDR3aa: CASTTLGRYNEQFF

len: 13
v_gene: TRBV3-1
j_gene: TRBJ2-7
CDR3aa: CASSQVVGTGQYF

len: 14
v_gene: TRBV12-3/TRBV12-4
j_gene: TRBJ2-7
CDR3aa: CASSPYAGAHEQYF

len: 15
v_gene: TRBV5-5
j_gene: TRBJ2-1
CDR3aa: CASSLGPNSYNEQFF

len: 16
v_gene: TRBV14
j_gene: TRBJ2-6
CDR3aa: CASSQAGKSGANVLTF

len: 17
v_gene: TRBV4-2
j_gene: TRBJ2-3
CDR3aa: CASSQGVRGAGTDTQYF

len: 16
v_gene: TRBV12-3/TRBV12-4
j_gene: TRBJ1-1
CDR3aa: CASSWTGLGLNTEAFF

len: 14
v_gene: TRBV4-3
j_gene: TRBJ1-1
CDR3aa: CASSLRTGYTEAFF

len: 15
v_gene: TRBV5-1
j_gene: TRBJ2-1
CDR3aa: CASSLVTRGHNEQFF

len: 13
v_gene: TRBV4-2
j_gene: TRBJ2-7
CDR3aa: CASSQEPPYEQYF

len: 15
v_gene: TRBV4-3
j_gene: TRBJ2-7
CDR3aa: CASSQGSGPSYEQYF

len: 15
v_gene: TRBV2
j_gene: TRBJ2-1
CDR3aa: CASSGTESSYNEQFF

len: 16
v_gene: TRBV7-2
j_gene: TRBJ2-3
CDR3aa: CASSLVPTGYTDTQYF

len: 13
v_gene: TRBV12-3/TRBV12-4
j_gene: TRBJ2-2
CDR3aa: CASTSGGYGELFF

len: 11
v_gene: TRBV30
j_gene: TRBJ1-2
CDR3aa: CAWTAGGGYTF